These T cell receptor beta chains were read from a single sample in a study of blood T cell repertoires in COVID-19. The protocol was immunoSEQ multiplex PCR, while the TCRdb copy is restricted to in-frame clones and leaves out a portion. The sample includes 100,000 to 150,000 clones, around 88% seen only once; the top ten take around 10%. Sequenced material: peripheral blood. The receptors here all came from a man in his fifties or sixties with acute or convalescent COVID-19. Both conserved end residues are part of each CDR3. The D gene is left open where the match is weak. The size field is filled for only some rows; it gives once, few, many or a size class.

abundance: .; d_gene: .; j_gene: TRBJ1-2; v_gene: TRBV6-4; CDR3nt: TGTGCCAGCAGTCCGGGTCTCTCGGTCTATGGCTACACCTTC; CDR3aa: CASSPGLSVYGYTF
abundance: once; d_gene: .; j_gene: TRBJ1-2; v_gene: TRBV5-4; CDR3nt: TGTGCCAGCAGCTTGCCCCCAGACATGGGCGCCTACACCTTC; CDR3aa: CASSLPPDMGAYTF
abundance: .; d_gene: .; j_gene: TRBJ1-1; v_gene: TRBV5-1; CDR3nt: TGCGCCAGCAGGACCGGGGAGGACACTGAAGCTTTCTTT; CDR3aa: CASRTGEDTEAFF
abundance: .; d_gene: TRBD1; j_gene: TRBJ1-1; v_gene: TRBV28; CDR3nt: TGTGCCAGCAGTCCGCCGACAGGGGCGTGGACTGAAGCTTTCTTT; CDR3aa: CASSPPTGAWTEAFF
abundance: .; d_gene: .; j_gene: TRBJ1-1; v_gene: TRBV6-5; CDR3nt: TGTGCCAGCACCAAGTGGGAGGAGAACACTGAAGCTTTCTTT; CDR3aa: CASTKWEENTEAFF
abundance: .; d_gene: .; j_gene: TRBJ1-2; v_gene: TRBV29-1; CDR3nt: TGCAGCGTTGAAACGCCTAGAAGGGGCTACACCTTC; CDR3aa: CSVETPRRGYTF
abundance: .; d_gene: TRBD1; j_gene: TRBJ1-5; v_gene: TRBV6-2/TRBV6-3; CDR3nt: TGTGCCAGCAGTTACAGGGGAACAGGGGTCGCGGGTATTTGGAATCAGCCCCAGCATTTT; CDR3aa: CASSYRGTGVAGIWNQPQHF
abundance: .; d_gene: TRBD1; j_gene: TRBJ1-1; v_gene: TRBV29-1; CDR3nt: TGCAGCGTCACTATAACGACAGGGGGCACTGAAGCTTTCTTT; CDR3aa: CSVTITTGGTEAFF
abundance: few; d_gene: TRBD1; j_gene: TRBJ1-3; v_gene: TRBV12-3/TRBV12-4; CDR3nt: TGTGCCAGCAGCCGGGACAGGGGAAACACCATATATTTT; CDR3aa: CASSRDRGNTIYF
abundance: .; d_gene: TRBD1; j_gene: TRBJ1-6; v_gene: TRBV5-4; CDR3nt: TGTGCCAGCAGCTTGGAGGGGGGACAGTATAATTCACCCCTCCACTTT; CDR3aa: CASSLEGGQYNSPLHF
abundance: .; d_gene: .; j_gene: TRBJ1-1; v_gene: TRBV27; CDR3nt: TGTGCCAGCTGGGCAGGGTGGTACACTGAAGCTTTCTTT; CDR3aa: CASWAGWYTEAFF
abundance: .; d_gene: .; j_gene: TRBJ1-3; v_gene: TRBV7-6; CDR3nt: TGTGCCAGCAGCTTAGGTTTGCCGGGGGGCTCTGGAAACACCATATATTTT; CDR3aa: CASSLGLPGGSGNTIYF
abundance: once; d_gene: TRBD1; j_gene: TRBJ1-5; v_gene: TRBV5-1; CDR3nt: TGCGCCAGCAGCCAGACAGGGGCAGGTCAGCCCCAGCATTTT; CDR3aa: CASSQTGAGQPQHF
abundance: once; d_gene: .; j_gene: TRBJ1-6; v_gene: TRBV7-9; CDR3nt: TGTGCCAGCAGCTCTCAGGGAAATTCACCCCTCCACTTT; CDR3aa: CASSSQGNSPLHF
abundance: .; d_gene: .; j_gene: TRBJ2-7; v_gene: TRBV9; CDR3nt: TGTGCCAGCAGCGTTGGCCCTTTTTACGAGCAGTACTTC; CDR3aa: CASSVGPFYEQYF
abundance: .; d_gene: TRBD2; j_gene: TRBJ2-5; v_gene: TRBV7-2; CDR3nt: TGTGCCAGCAGCTCTGAATTAGCGGGGTTTAAAGAGACCCAGTACTTC; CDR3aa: CASSSELAGFKETQYF
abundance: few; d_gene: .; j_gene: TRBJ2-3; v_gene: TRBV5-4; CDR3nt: TGTGCCAGCAGCCGACCGGACGGGGGTTCGACAGATACGCAGTATTTT; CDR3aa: CASSRPDGGSTDTQYF
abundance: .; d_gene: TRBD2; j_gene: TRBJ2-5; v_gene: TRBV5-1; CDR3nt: TGCGCCAGCAGCAGGAGCGGGAGTGAGGGGCAGGAGACCCAGTACTTC; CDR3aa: CASSRSGSEGQETQYF
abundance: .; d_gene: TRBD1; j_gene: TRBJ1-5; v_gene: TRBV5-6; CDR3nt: TGTGCCAGCAGCCACGGACAGGGTGTTCGGCAGCCCCAGCATTTT; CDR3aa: CASSHGQGVRQPQHF
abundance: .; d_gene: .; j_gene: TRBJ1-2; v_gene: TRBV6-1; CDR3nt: TGTGCCAGCAGTGCCACCTCTGGTGGGGGCTCTGGGACATATGGCTACACCTTC; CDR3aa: CASSATSGGGSGTYGYTF
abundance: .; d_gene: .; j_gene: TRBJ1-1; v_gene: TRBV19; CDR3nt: TGTGCCAGTACTTACAGGGCGCTAACTGAAGCTTTCTTT; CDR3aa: CASTYRALTEAFF
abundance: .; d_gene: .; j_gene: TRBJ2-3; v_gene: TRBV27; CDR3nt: TGTGCCAGCAGCAGACAGGTTTGGGGCTCAGATACGCAGTATTTT; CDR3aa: CASSRQVWGSDTQYF
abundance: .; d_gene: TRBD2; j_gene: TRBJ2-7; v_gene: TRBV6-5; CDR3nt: TGTGCCAGCAGCATACTAGCGGGAGCGGCCTACGAGCAGTACTTC; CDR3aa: CASSILAGAAYEQYF
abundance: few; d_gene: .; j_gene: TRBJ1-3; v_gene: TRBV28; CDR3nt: TGTGCCAGCAGTTTGGAGACCCGCCCTGGAAACACCATATATTTT; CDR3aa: CASSLETRPGNTIYF
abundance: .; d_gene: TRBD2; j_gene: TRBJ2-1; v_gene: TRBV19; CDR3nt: TGTGCCAGTAGTATGGGCGGGAGCTCCTACAATGAGCAGTTCTTC; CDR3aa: CASSMGGSSYNEQFF
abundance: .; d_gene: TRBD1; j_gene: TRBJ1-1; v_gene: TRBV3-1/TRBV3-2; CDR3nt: TGTGCCAGCAGCCAGTACGACAGGGCCCCGGGGACTGAAGCTTTCTTT; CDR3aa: CASSQYDRAPGTEAFF
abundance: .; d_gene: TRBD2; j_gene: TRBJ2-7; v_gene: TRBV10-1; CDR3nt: TGCGCCAGCAGTGAGGGGAGCGGGGACCTTCTCGAGCAGTACTTC; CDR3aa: CASSEGSGDLLEQYF
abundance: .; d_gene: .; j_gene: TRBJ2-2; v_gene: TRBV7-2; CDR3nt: TGTGCCAGCAGCTTATTTACGGGGTCAGGGGAGCTGTTTTTT; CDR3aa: CASSLFTGSGELFF
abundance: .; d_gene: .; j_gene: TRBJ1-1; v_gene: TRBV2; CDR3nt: TGTGCCAGCAGCCCAGGGTCCTTCATGAACACTGAAGCTTTCTTT; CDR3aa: CASSPGSFMNTEAFF
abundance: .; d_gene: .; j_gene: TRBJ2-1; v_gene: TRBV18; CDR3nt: TGTGCCAGCTCACTTACGGGTAATTCCTACAATGAGCAGTTCTTC; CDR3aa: CASSLTGNSYNEQFF
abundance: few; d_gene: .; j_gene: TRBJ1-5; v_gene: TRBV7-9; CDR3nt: TGTGCCAGCAGCCCCGACGGGGGAGGAAATCAGCCCCAGCATTTT; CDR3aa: CASSPDGGGNQPQHF
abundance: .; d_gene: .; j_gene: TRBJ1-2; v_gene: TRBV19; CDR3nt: TGTGCCAGTAGCACCCGGGGGAGCGATGGCTACACCTTC; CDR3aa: CASSTRGSDGYTF
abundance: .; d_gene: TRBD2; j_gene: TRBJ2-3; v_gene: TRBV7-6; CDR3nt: TGTGCCAGCAGCGCCAGGACGGGACTAGCTACAGATACGCAGTATTTT; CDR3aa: CASSARTGLATDTQYF
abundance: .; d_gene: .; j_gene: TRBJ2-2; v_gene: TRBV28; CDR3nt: TGTGCCAGCAGTTTAGCGGGACGCCCGAACACCGGGGAGCTGTTTTTT; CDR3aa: CASSLAGRPNTGELFF
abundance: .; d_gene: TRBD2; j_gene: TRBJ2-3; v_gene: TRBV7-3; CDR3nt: TGTGCCAGCAGCACTAGGACTAGCGGGGGGGCAACAGATACGCAGTATTTT; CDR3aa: CASSTRTSGGATDTQYF
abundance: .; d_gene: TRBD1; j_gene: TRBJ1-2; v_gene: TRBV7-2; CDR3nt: TGTGCCAGCAGCTCGGGACAGGGGGCGGGGAATGGCTACACCTTC; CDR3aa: CASSSGQGAGNGYTF
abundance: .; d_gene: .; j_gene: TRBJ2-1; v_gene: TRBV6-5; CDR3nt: TGTGCCAGCAGCCTCCTGCGAGGTGAGCAGTTCTTC; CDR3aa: CASSLLRGEQFF
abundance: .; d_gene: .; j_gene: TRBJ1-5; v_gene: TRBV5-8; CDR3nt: TGTGCCAGCAGCTTCGCGACTCTTTATCAGCCCCAGCATTTT; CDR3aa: CASSFATLYQPQHF
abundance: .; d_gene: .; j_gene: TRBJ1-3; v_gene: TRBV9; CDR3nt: TGTGCCAGCAGCTTCCTGGGAGGTTACTCTGGAAACACCATATATTTT; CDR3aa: CASSFLGGYSGNTIYF
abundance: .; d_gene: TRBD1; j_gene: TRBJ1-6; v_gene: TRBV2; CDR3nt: TGTGCCAGCAGTGGTCAGGGGGTGGTTTCACCCCTCCACTTT; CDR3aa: CASSGQGVVSPLHF
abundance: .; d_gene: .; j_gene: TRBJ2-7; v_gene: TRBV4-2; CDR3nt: TGTGCCAGCAGCCGGCGGGCCGGACAGACCTACGAGCAGTACTTC; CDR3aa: CASSRRAGQTYEQYF
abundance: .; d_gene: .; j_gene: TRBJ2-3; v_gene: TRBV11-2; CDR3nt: TGTGCCAGCAGCATAGATCGGGATACGCAGTATTTT; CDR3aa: CASSIDRDTQYF
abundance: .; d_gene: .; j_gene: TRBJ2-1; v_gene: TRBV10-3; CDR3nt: TGTGCCATCGGGGCATCCTCCTACAATGAGCAGTTCTTC; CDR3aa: CAIGASSYNEQFF
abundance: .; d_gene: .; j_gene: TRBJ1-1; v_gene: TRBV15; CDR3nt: TGTGCCACCAGCAGAGAAGGCCGGCGGATTGAAGCTTTCTTT; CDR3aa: CATSREGRRIEAFF
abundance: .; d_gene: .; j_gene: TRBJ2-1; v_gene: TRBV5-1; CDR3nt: TGCGCCAGCAGCTCAGGGGATGAGCAGTTCTTC; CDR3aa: CASSSGDEQFF
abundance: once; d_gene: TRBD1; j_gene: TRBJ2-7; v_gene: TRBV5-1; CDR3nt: TGCGCCAGCAGCTTGGGAGGCAGGGGGACCTACGAGCAGTACTTC; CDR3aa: CASSLGGRGTYEQYF
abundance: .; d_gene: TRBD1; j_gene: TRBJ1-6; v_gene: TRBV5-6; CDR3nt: TGTGCCAGCAGCCAACGACAGGGCTATAATTCACCCCTCCACTTT; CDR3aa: CASSQRQGYNSPLHF
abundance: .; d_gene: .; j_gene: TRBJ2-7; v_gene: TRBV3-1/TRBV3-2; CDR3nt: TGTGCCAGCAGTTATACTGGGCAGCGGTTCGAGCAGTACTTC; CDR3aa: CASSYTGQRFEQYF
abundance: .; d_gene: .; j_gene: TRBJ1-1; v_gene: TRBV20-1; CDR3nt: TGCTGCGGGGTAGAAAGAACTGAAGCTTTCTTT; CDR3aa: CCGVERTEAFF
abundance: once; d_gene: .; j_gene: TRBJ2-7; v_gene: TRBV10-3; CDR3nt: TGTGCCTCAGGACAGTTCCCCTACGAGCAGTACTTC; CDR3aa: CASGQFPYEQYF
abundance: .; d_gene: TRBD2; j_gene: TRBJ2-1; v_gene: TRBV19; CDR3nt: TGTGCCAGTAGTATCCAGACCAGCGGGATGATCTATGAGCAGTTCTTC; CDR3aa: CASSIQTSGMIYEQFF
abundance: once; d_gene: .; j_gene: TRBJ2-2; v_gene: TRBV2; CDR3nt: TGTGCCAGCAGTGAAAGGGGGTCCGGACCCGGGGAGCTGTTTTTT; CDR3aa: CASSERGSGPGELFF
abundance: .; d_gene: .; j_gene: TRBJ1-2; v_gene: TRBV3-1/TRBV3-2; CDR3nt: TGTGCCAGCAGCGGGGGGGGCGGTCACTATGGCTACACCTTC; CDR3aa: CASSGGGGHYGYTF
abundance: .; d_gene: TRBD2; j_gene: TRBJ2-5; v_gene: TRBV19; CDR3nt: TGTGCCAGTAGTAAGGGACTAGCGGGAGGGAGAGAGACCCAGTACTTC; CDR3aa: CASSKGLAGGRETQYF
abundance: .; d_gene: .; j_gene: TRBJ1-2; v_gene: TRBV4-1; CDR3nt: TGCGCCAGCAGCCACCCCCGGGAAGGGCGAGGCTACACCTTC; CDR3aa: CASSHPREGRGYTF
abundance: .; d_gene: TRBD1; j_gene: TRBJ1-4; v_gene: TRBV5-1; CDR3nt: TGCGCCAGCAGCTTGCCAGGGGGGACTGAAAAACTGTTTTTT; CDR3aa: CASSLPGGTEKLFF
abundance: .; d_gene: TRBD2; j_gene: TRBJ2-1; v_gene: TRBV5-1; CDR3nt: TGCGCCAGCAGCCGTCGACCCCTTCCGGGACTAGCGACCAATGAGCAGTTCTTC; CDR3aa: CASSRRPLPGLATNEQFF
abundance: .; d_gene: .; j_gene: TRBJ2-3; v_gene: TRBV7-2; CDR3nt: TGTGCCAGCAGCTTGGGGGGTTTTAGCACAGATACGCAGTATTTT; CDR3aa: CASSLGGFSTDTQYF
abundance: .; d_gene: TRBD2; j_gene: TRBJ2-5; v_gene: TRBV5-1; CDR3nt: TGCGCCAGCAGCCCCCACCGGACTAGCGGGAGGCAAGAGACCCAGTACTTC; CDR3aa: CASSPHRTSGRQETQYF